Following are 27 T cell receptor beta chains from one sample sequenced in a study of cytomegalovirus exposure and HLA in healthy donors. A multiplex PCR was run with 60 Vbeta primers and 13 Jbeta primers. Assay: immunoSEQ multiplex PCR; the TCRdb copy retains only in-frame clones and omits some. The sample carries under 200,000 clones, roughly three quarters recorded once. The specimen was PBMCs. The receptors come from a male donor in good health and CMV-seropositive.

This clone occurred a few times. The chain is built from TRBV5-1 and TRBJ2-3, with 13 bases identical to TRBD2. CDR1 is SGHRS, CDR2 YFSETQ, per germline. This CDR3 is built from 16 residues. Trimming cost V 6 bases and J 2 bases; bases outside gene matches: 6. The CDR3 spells CASTRLAGGNTDTQYF. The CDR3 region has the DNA TGCGCCAGCACCAGACTAGCGGGGGGAAACACAGATACGCAGTATTTT.

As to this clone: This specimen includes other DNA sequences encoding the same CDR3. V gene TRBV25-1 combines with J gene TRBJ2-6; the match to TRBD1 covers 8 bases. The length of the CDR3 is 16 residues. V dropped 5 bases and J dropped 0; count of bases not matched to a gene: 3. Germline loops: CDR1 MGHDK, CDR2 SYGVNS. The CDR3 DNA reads TGTGCCAGCAGTCGACAGGGGAACTCTGGGGCCAACGTCCTGACTTTC. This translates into CASSRQGNSGANVLTF.

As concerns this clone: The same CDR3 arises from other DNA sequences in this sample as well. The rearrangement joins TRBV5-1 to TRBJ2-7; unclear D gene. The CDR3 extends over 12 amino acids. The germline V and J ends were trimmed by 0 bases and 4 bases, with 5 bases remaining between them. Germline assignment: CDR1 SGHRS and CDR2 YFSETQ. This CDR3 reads CASSLGRYEQYF. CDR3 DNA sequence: TGCGCCAGCAGCTTGGGCAGGTACGAGCAGTACTTC.

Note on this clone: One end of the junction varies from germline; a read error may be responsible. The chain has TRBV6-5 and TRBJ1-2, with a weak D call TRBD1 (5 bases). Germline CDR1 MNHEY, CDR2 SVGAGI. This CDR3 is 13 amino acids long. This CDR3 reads CASSYGQGLPKAF. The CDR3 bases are TGTGCCAGCAGTTACGGGCAGGGCTTGCCTAAAGCCTTC.

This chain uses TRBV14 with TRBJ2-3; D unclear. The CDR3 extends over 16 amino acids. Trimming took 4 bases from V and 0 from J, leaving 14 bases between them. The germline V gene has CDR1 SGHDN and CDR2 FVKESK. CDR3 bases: TGTGCCAGCAGCCTACGGATTAGCCCGAGCACAGATACGCAGTATTTT. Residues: CASSLRISPSTDTQYF.

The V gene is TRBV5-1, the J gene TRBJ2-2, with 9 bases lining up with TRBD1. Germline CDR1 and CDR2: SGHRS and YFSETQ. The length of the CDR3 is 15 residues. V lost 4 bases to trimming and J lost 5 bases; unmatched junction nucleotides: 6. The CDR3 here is CASSAGTGRTGELFF. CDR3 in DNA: TGCGCCAGCAGCGCCGGGACAGGGCGGACCGGGGAGCTGTTTTTT.

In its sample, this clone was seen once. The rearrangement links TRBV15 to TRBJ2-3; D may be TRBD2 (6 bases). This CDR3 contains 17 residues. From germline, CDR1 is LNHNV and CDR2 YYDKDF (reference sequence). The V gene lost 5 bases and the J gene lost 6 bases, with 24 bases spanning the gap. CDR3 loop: CATSDPGLRIESDTQYF. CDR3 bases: TGTGCCACCAGCGATCCGGGACTCCGGATTGAATCGGATACGCAGTATTTT. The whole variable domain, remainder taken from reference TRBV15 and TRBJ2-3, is DAMVIQNPRYQVTQFGKPVTLSCSQTLNHNVMYWYQQKSSQAPKLLFHYYDKDFNNEADTPDNFQSRRPNTSFCFLDIRSPGLGDTAMYLCATSDPGLRIESDTQYFGPGTRLTVL.

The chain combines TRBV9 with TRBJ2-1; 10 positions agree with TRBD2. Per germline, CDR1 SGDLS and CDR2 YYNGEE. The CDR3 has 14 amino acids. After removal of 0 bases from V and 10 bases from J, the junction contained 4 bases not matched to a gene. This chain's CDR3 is CASSVALAGYEQFF. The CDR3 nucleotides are TGTGCCAGCAGCGTAGCACTAGCGGGGTACGAGCAGTTCTTC.

The CDR3 bases are TGCGCCAGCAGCTTGGCCCGGAGGGATGGCTACACCTTC. Protein: CASSLARRDGYTF. The rearrangement joins TRBV5-1 to TRBJ1-2, with D unresolved. This CDR3 contains 13 residues. Germline V gene sequence: CDR1 SGHRS, CDR2 YFSETQ. The V and J ends lost 0 bases and 6 bases respectively, with 9 bases between them.

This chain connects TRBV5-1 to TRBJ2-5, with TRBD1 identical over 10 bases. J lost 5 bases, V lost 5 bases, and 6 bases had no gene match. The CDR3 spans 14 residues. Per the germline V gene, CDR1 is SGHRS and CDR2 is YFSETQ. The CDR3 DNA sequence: TGCGCCAGCAGAAGACAGGGGGCCACGGAGACCCAGTACTTC. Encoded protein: CASRRQGATETQYF. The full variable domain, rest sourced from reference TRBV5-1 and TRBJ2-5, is KAGVTQTPRYLIKTRGQQVTLSCSPISGHRSVSWYQQTPGQGLQFLFEYFSETQRNKGNFPGRFSGRQFSNSRSEMNVSTLELGDSALYLCASRRQGATETQYFGPGTRLLVL.

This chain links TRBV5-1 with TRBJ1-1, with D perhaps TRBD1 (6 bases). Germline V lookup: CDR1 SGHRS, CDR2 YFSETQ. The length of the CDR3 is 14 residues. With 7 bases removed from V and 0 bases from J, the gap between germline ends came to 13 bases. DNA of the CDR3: TGCGCCAGCTCGGTGGACAGTATGAACACTGAAGCTTTCTTT. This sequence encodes CASSVDSMNTEAFF.

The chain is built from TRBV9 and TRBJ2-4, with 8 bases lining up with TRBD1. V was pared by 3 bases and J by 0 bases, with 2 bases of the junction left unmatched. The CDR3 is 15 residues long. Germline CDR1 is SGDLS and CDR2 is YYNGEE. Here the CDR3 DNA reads TGTGCCAGCAGCGCCGGACAGGGAGCCAAAAACATTCAGTACTTC. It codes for CASSAGQGAKNIQYF.

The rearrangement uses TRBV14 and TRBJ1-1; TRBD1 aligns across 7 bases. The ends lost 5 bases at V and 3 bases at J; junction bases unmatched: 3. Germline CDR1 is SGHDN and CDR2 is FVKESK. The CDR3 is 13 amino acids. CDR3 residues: CASSETGHTEAFF. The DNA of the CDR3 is TGTGCCAGCAGCGAGACAGGGCACACTGAAGCTTTCTTT.

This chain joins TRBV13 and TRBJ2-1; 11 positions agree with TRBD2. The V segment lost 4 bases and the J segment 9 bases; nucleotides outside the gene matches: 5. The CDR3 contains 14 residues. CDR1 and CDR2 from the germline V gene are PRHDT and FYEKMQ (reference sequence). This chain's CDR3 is CASSSLAGGPEQFF. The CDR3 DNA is TGTGCCAGCAGCTCCTTAGCGGGGGGGCCTGAGCAGTTCTTC.

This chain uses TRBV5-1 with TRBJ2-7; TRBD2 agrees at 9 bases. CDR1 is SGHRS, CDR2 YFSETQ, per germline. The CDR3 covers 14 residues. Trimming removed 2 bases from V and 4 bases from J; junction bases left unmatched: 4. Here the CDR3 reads CASSFRTSDYEQYF. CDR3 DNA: TGCGCCAGCAGCTTCAGGACTAGCGATTACGAGCAGTACTTC.

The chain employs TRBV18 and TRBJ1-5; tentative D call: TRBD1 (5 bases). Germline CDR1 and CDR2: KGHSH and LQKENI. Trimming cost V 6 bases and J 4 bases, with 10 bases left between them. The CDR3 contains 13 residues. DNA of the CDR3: TGTGCCAGCTCGGTGACAGAGAATCAGCCCCAGCATTTT. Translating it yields CASSVTENQPQHF. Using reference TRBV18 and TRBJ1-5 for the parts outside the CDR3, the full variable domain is NAGVMQNPRHLVRRRGQEARLRCSPMKGHSHVYWYRQLPEEGLKFMVYLQKENIIDESGMPKERFSAEFPKEGPSILRIQQVVRGDSAAYFCASSVTENQPQHFGDGTRLSIL.

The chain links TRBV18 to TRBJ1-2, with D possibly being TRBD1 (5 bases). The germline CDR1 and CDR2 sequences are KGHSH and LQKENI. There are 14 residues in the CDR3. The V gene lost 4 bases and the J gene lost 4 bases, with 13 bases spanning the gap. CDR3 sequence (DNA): TGTGCCAGCTCACGGCAGGGCGATCGCTATGGCTACACCTTC. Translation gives CASSRQGDRYGYTF.

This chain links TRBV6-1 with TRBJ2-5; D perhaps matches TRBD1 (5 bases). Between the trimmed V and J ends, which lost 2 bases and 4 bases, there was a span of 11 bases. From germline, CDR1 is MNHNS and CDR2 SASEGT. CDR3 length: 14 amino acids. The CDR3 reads CASSEIQGRETQYF. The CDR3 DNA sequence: TGTGCCAGCAGTGAAATCCAGGGTCGAGAGACCCAGTACTTC.

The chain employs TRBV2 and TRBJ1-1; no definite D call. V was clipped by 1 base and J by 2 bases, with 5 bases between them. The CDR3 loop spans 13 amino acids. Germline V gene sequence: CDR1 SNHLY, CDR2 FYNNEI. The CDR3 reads CASSEGSNTEAFF. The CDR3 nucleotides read TGTGCCAGCAGTGAAGGCAGTAACACTGAAGCTTTCTTT.

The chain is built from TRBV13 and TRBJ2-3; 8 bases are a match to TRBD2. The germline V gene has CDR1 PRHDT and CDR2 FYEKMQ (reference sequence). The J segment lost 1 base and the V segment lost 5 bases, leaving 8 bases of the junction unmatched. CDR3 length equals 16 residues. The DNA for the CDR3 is TGTGCCAGCAGCACCGGGAGGGCCTTCGGCACAGATACGCAGTATTTT. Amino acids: CASSTGRAFGTDTQYF.

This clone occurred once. The CDR3 DNA follows: TGTGCCAGCAGCGCAGTAGCGGGGGGGCCTGCAGATACGCAGTATTTT. Its protein is CASSAVAGGPADTQYF. The V and J genes are TRBV9 and TRBJ2-3; 11 nucleotides align to TRBD2. J gave up 4 bases and V 3 bases, and 7 bases lay outside the gene matches. CDR3 length: 16 amino acids. Looked up from germline, CDR1 is SGDLS and CDR2 is YYNGEE.

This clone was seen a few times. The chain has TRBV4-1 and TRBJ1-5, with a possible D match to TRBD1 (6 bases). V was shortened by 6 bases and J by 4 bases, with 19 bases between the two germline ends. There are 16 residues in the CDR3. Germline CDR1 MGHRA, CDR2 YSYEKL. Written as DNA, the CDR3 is TGCGCCAGCAGAGATCTTGTGGGGGCGCAGAATCAGCCCCAGCATTTT. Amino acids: CASRDLVGAQNQPQHF.

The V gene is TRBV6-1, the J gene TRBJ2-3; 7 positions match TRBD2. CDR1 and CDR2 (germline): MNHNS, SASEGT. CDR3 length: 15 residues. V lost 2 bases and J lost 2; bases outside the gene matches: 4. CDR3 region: CASSELAGDTDTQYF. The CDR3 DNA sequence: TGTGCCAGCAGTGAACTCGCGGGGGACACAGATACGCAGTATTTT.

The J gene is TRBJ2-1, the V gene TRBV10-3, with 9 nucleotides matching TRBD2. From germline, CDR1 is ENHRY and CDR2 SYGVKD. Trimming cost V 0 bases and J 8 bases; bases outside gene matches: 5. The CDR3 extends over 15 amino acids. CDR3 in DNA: TGTGCCATCAGTGAGTCTTTAAAGCGGGAGGATGAGCAGTTCTTC. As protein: CAISESLKREDEQFF.

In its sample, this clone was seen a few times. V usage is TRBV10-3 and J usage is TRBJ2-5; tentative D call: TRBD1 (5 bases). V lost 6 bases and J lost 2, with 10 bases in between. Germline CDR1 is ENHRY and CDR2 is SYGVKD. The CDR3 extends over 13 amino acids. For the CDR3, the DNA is TGTGCCATCAGAGGACACACACAAGAGACCCAGTACTTC. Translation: CAIRGHTQETQYF.

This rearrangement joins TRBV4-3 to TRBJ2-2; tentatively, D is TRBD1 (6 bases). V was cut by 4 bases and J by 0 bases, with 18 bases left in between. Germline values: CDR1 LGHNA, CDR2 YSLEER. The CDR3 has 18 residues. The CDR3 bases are TGCGCCAGCAGCCCCCCACCAGCTGGGGGCTCGAACACCGGGGAGCTGTTTTTT. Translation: CASSPPPAGGSNTGELFF.

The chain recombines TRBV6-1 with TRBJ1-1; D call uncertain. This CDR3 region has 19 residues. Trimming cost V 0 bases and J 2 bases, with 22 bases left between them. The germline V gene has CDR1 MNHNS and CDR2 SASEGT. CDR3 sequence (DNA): TGTGCCAGCAGTGAAGCTTTTTACGTTTTGCGCCTGACTAACACTGAAGCTTTCTTT. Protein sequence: CASSEAFYVLRLTNTEAFF.